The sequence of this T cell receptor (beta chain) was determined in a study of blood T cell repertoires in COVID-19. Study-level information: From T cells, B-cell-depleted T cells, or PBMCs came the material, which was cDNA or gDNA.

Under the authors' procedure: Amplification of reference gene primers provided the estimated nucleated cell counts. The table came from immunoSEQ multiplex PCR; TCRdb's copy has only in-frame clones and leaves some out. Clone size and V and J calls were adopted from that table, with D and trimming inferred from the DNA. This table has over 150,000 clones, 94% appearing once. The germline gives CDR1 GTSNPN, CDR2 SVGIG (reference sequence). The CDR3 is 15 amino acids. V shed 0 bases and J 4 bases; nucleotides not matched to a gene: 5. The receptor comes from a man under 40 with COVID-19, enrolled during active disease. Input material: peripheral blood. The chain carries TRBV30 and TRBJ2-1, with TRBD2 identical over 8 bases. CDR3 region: CAWSVGGGPYNEQFF. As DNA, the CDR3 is TGTGCCTGGAGTGTTGGCGGGGGGCCTTACAATGAGCAGTTCTTC.